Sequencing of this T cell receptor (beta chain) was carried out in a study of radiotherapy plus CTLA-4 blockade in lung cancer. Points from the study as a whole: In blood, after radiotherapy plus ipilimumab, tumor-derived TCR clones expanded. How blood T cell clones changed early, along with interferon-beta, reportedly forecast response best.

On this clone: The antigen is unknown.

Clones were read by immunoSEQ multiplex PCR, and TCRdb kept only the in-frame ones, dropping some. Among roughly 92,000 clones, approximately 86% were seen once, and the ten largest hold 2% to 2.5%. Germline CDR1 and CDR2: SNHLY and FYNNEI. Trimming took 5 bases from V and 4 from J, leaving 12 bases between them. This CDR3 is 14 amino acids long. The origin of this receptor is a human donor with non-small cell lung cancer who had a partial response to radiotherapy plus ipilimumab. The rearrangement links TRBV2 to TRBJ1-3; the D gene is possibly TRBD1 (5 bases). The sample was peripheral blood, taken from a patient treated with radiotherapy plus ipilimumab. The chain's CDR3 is CASSPAGFGNTIYF. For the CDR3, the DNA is TGTGCCAGCAGTCCCGCAGGGTTCGGAAACACCATATATTTT.